This TCR beta chain was documented in a study of neurological immune-mediated disorders. General study results and limits: The greatest TCR clonal expansion occurred in HTLV-1-associated myelopathy and the least in multiple sclerosis, which fell below healthy controls. The expanded clones of different subjects shared no CDR3 amino acid sequences (suggesting private repertoires in all groups).

Sample share makes this clonotype medium-sized. The antigen is not known. The CDR3 totals 13 residues. J lost 2 bases, V lost 6 bases, and 4 bases had no gene match. In germline, CDR1 is DFQATT, CDR2 SNEGSKA (reference sequence). Time point here: longitudinal time-point 1 (baseline). Unsorted libraries were generated from 2 million PBMCs held at -80 degrees C. Each TCR transcript was tagged with a 10-nucleotide random UMI during 5'RACE. TCRdb fed the 5' RACE reads into MiXCR, producing one record per CDR3 protein. Among about 60,000 distinct CDR3 sequences, about 10% were seen once, and the ten largest hold 6.6%.

Sequencing used PBMCs. The receptor was derived from a male donor with HTLV-1-associated myelopathy (HAM/TSP). V and J are TRBV20-1 and TRBJ2-5; TRBD1 agrees at 9 bases. CDR3 loop: CSATDRGQETQYF. The CDR3 region has the DNA TGCAGTGCCACGGACAGGGGACAAGAGACCCAGTACTTC.